A selection of T cell receptor beta chains follows, all from one sample in a study of Ad26.COV2.S vaccination and SARS-CoV-2 variants. Method: immunoSEQ multiplex PCR; TCRdb's copy keeps in-frame clones and lacks some. The data hold approximately 420,000 clones, with around nine tenths observed a single time. The sequencing used peripheral blood, collected in a trial of Ad26.COV2.S vaccine versus placebo. The receptors were gathered from a person between 18 and 60 years old who received the Ad26.COV2.S COVID-19 vaccine or a placebo. The CDR3 runs from the conserved cysteine through the conserved F or W.

TRBV7-8	TRBJ1-4	CASSLGPRESEKLFF
TRBV30	TRBJ2-5	CAWSIGELETQYF
TRBV7-8	TRBJ2-5	CASSFAGGRGTQYF
TRBV2	TRBJ2-3	CASSFSITDTQYF
TRBV19	TRBJ1-5	CASSISGGNQPQHF
TRBV30	TRBJ1-4	CAWTATVRRRDRVGEKLFF
TRBV5-1	TRBJ2-3	CASSLGTGTDTQYF
TRBV6-6	TRBJ1-6	CASSYQGSDNSPLHF
TRBV19	TRBJ2-5	CASSIGRETQYF
TRBV4-1	TRBJ1-5	CASSRIDGAPQHF
TRBV15	TRBJ2-3	CATSRDEFGRGDSDTQYF
TRBV7-9	TRBJ1-1	CASSLAAADTEAFF
TRBV4-2	TRBJ2-3	CASSQVGTDATDTQYF
TRBV5-1	TRBJ2-7	CASSPGDGSYEQYF
TRBV5-8	TRBJ1-2	CASSLTGHGYTF
TRBV19	TRBJ1-2	CASSTSWDYGYTF
TRBV6-4	TRBJ2-7	CASSDSGAPPNEQYF
TRBV7-9	TRBJ1-2	CASSPLAPGRYSGYTF
TRBV19	TRBJ2-1	CASSIGGDYNEQFF
TRBV3-1/TRBV3-2	TRBJ2-1	CASSHLAGGYNEQFF
TRBV19	TRBJ2-7	CASSPRDRPSYEQYF
TRBV30	TRBJ1-2	CAWTQNRDQSYTF
TRBV7-9	TRBJ2-1	CASADGGNNEQFF
TRBV9	TRBJ2-7	CASSVGGPHYEQYF
TRBV6-1	TRBJ2-1	CASSDVRTSNDEQFF
TRBV4-3	TRBJ1-3	CASSPYRTSSGNTIYF
TRBV2	TRBJ2-2	CASNPYASGGTGELFF
TRBV6-2/TRBV6-3	TRBJ2-7	CASSNPGLQYF
TRBV6-5	TRBJ2-3	CASSRWRGSTDTQYF
TRBV3-1/TRBV3-2	TRBJ1-6	CASSQNNSPLHF
TRBV9	TRBJ1-6	CASSGFTGGWDSPLHF
TRBV10-3	TRBJ2-1	CAIKLAGDNEQFF